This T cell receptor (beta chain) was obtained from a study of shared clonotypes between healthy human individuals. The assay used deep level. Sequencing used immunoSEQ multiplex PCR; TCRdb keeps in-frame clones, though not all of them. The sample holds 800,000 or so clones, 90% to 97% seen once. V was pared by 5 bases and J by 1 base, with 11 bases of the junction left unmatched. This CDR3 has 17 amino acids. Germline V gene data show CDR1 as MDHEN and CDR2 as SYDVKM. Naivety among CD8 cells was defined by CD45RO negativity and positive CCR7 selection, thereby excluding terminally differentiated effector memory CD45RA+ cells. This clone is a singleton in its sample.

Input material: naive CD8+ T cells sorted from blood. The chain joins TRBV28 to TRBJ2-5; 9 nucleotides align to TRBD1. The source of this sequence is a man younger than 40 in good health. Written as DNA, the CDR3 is TGTGCCAGCAGTCCGTACGGGACAGGGATGTTCCAAGAGACCCAGTACTTC. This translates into CASSPYGTGMFQETQYF.